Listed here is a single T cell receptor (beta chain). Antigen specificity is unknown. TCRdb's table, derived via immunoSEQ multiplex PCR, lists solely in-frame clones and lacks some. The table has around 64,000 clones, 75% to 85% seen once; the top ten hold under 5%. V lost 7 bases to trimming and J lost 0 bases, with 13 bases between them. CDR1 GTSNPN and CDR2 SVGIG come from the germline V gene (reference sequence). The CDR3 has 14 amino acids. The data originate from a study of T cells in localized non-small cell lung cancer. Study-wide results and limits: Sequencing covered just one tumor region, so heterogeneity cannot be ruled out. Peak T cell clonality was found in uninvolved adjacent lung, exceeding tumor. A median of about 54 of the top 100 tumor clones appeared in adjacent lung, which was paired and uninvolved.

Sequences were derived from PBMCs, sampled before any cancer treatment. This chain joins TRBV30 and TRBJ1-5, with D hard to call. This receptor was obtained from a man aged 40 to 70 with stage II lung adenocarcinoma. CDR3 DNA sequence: TGTGCCTACCAACGGGGATCTAGCAATCAGCCCCAGCATTTT. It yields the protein CAYQRGSSNQPQHF.